These T cell receptor beta chains were read from a single sample in a study of blood T cell repertoires in COVID-19. Clones were sequenced by immunoSEQ multiplex PCR, and TCRdb holds only the in-frame ones, with some missing. The sample lists 250,000 to 400,000 clones; approximately 87% were seen once. Sequencing was carried out using peripheral blood. The receptors derive from a woman aged 25 to 39 with COVID-19, enrolled during active disease. Both conserved end residues are part of each CDR3. The order of the fields is J gene, V gene, CDR3 protein.

TRBJ2-7	TRBV4-1	CASSQVRLAGGPYEQYF
TRBJ1-6	TRBV28	CASRYGTANSPLHF
TRBJ1-2	TRBV11-2	CASSLGGNDGYTF
TRBJ2-3	TRBV12-5	CASGLGDRGRLDTQYF
TRBJ2-2	TRBV2	CASSQDGGDTGELFF
TRBJ1-1	TRBV7-9	CASSSGQGSTEAFF
TRBJ2-5	TRBV27	CASSPQLEYETQYF
TRBJ2-7	TRBV20-1	CRATETYEQYF
TRBJ2-3	TRBV11-2	CASSLVVQYTDTQYF
TRBJ1-5	TRBV19	CASSQGNGNQPQHF
TRBJ1-5	TRBV5-5	CASSLQPGQGNQPQHF
TRBJ1-5	TRBV5-1	CASSLDTRDQPQHF
TRBJ1-1	TRBV7-9	CASSLTGNTEAFF
TRBJ1-5	TRBV5-1	CASSLGDSKISNQPQHF
TRBJ1-2	TRBV25-1	CASSEGGGGYGYTF
TRBJ1-6	TRBV30	CAWGGTGESPLHF
TRBJ1-2	TRBV6-1	CASSEARDSYPNSGYTF
TRBJ1-5	TRBV6-6	CASSPQPGQGQPQHF
TRBJ2-7	TRBV6-2/TRBV6-3	CASSPYTGGKGNEQYF
TRBJ2-7	TRBV18	CASSPDRDDYEQYF
TRBJ1-1	TRBV29-1	CSVERGLTSEAFF
TRBJ2-7	TRBV5-4	CASSPRTGLGEQYF
TRBJ2-7	TRBV18	CASSPGLVDDEQYF
TRBJ1-2	TRBV15	CATSRGQAILYGYTF
TRBJ2-3	TRBV11-2	CASEGGADTQYF
TRBJ1-3	TRBV6-6	CASSLPGGYSSGNTIYF
TRBJ1-2	TRBV2	CASRVGAGYGYTF
TRBJ2-6	TRBV28	CASTNPGTGISGANVLTF
TRBJ2-2	TRBV6-5	CASSRQGGGTGELFF